Listed here is a single T cell receptor (beta chain). These data originate in a study of shared clonotypes between healthy human individuals. The repertoire was sequenced with immunoSEQ multiplex PCR; TCRdb's copy has only in-frame clones and lacks some. The data show about half a million clones, around 85% seen once. CDR3 length: 15 amino acids. V was pared by 7 bases and J by 9 bases, with 12 bases of the junction left unmatched. In germline, CDR1 is MDHEN, CDR2 SYDVKM. Sample: PBMCs. The chain joins TRBV28 to TRBJ2-1; TRBD2 agrees at 10 bases. This sequence was found in a middle-aged woman in good health. Some clones in this sample may be carry-over from other donors' samples. CDR3 region: CASIGVAGGGGEQFF. As DNA, the CDR3 is TGTGCCAGCATTGGGGTAGCGGGAGGTGGGGGTGAGCAGTTCTTC.